The 27 T cell receptor beta chains below were found in one sample sequenced in a study of regulatory T cells in long-lasting Graves disease. As to time point: persistent/refractory GD, antithyroid drugs over 5 years with positive TRAb. Isolated PBMC RNA provided the starting material for the TCR library. Assembly of TCR beta libraries relied on iRepertoire HTBI primers together with Arm-PCR of CDR3 regions. MiXCR, run by TCRdb on the multiplex PCR reads, gives a single entry per CDR3 protein. Among roughly 500,000 distinct CDR3 sequences, less than 25% were seen once, and the ten largest hold 7.8%. The material was peripheral blood mononuclear cells (PBMCs), obtained when the disease was refractory, from a patient treated with antithyroid drugs. The receptors stem from a female donor with Graves disease.

This clonotype was found many times. The junction and the germline gene differ at one end; a read error may be behind it. This chain links TRBV7-7 with TRBJ2-7, with a tentative D call TRBD1 (6 bases). CDR1 and CDR2 (germline): SSHAT, FNYEAQ (reference sequence). This CDR3 region has 13 residues. The CDR3 DNA follows: TGTGCTAGCAGCATAGGGGGCTCCTACGAGCAGTACTTC. Translating gives CASSIGGSYEQYF.

There are many counts of this clonotype. The V gene is TRBV6-1, the J gene TRBJ2-7; tentative D call: TRBD2 (6 bases). Trimming shortened V by 2 bases and J by 2 bases, and 16 bases separated the two germline ends. The CDR3 is 16 residues long. Germline values: CDR1 MNHNS, CDR2 SASEGT. CDR3 coding DNA: TGTGCCAGCAGTGAATGGGGAACGGGGGACCCCTACGAGCAGTACTTC. Protein product: CASSEWGTGDPYEQYF.

The sample holds a few counts of this clonotype. The V call is TRBV5-1, the J call TRBJ1-2; TRBD1 is a possible D gene (6 bases). The CDR3 has 15 amino acids. Germline values: CDR1 SGHRS, CDR2 YFSETQ. V was clipped by 0 bases and J by 6 bases, with 15 bases between them. Here the CDR3 reads CASSLEQGQKNGYTF. CDR3 DNA: TGCGCCAGCAGCTTGGAGCAGGGGCAGAAAAATGGCTACACCTTC.

CDR3 sequence reads: CATSRELRNTGELFF. The CDR3 nucleotides are TGTGCCACCAGCAGAGAGCTGAGGAACACCGGGGAGCTGTTTTTT. The chain recombines TRBV15 with TRBJ2-2, with D uncertain. This CDR3 is 15 amino acids long. Trimming stripped 0 bases from V and 1 base from J, with 6 bases between. The germline gives CDR1 LNHNV, CDR2 YYDKDF (reference sequence).

The chain links TRBV27 to TRBJ2-2; the match to TRBD1 covers 10 bases. Germline V gene sequence: CDR1 MNHEY, CDR2 SMNVEV (reference sequence). V trimming: 5 bases; J trimming: 6 bases; junction bases outside the gene matches: 9. The CDR3 is made up of 16 amino acids. The CDR3 DNA reads as TGTGCCAGCAGTCCCTTGGGACAGGGGTTCTCCGGGGAGCTGTTTTTT. Translating it yields CASSPLGQGFSGELFF.

At least ten counts were recorded for this clonotype. The CDR3 spells CAWSSGTSETQYF. CDR3 coding DNA: TGTGCCTGGAGTTCCGGGACGTCGGAGACCCAGTACTTC. This sequence joins TRBV30 and TRBJ2-5; D might be TRBD1 or TRBD2, each matching 5 bases. Germline values: CDR1 GTSNPN, CDR2 SVGIG (reference sequence). V shed 2 bases and J shed 5 bases, with 12 bases lying between them. This CDR3 is built from 13 residues.

The V call is TRBV29-1, the J call TRBJ2-7; D ambiguous. The CDR3 totals 14 residues. Looked up from germline, CDR1 is SQVTM and CDR2 is ANQGSEA. V was trimmed by 6 bases and J by 6 bases, leaving 21 bases between them. In nucleotides, the CDR3 is TGCAGCGTAATATTTTTTAACACCGCCTGCGAGCAGTACTTC. This codes for CSVIFFNTACEQYF.

As for this clonotype: With a much larger clone just one base away, this may be a read error. The genes are TRBV2 and TRBJ2-2; no firm D call. From germline, CDR1 is SNHLY and CDR2 FYNNEI. This CDR3 is built from 11 residues. Trimming left V 8 bases short and J 6 bases short, with 7 bases between. DNA of the CDR3: TGTGCCAGCCCGGATGCCGGGGAGCTGTTTTTT. Its translation: CASPDAGELFF.

The chain is built from TRBV28 and TRBJ2-3; D unresolved. The CDR3 is 14 residues long. V was clipped by 3 bases and J by 2 bases, with 9 bases between them. The germline V gene has CDR1 MDHEN and CDR2 SYDVKM. Written as DNA, the CDR3 is TGTGCCAGCAGTTTTTTAGGAAACACAGATACGCAGTATTTT. It encodes CASSFLGNTDTQYF.

This clonotype was observed a few times. This chain connects TRBV9 to TRBJ2-7; 9 bases match TRBD1. V shed 3 bases and J 4 bases; nucleotides not matched to a gene: 5. Looked up from germline, CDR1 is SGDLS and CDR2 is YYNGEE. This CDR3 contains 14 residues. The CDR3 region has the DNA TGTGCCAGCAGCGGGACAGGGGACTTGTACGAGCAGTACTTC. Protein product: CASSGTGDLYEQYF. Full variable domain (remainder filled in from reference TRBV9 and TRBJ2-7): DSGVTQTPKHLITATGQRVTLRCSPRSGDLSVYWYQQSLDQGLQFLIQYYNGEERAKGNILERFSAQQFPDLHSELNLSSLELGDSALYFCASSGTGDLYEQYFGPGTRLTVT.

The chain employs TRBV15 and TRBJ2-6; D possibly corresponds to TRBD1 (6 bases). CDR3 size: 20 residues. V was trimmed by 0 bases and J by 0 bases, leaving 18 bases between them. CDR1 and CDR2 from the germline V gene are LNHNV and YYDKDF (reference sequence). CDR3 DNA: TGTGCCACCAGCAGAGATCCGAGGTCGGCAGGGGCCTCTGGGGCCAACGTCCTGACTTTC. It is translated as CATSRDPRSAGASGANVLTF. The entire variable domain, with the rest obtained from reference TRBV15 and TRBJ2-6, is as follows: DAMVIQNPRYQVTQFGKPVTLSCSQTLNHNVMYWYQQKSSQAPKLLFHYYDKDFNNEADTPDNFQSRRPNTSFCFLDIRSPGLGDTAMYLCATSRDPRSAGASGANVLTFGAGSRLTVL.

The table lists this clonotype with many counts. The V gene is TRBV3-1, the J gene TRBJ2-7; D call uncertain. CDR1 is LGHDT, CDR2 YNNKEL, per germline (reference sequence). The CDR3 extends over 13 amino acids. Trimming stripped 2 bases from V and 7 bases from J, with 12 bases between. CDR3 region: CASSQPDPREQYF. The CDR3 nucleotides read TGTGCCAGCAGCCAACCTGATCCGAGGGAGCAGTACTTC.

This clonotype was recorded many times. The chain employs TRBV29-1 and TRBJ1-1, with D possibly being TRBD1 (5 bases). V lost 1 base and J lost 0, with 9 bases in between. Germline CDR1 and CDR2: SQVTM and ANQGSEA. The CDR3 spans 14 residues. CDR3 amino acids: CSVEGPGMNTEAFF. The CDR3 DNA is TGCAGCGTTGAAGGTCCAGGGATGAACACTGAAGCTTTCTTT.

This rearrangement joins TRBV12-3 or TRBV12-4 to TRBJ1-5; D not resolved. This CDR3 comprises 18 residues. V was shortened by 5 bases and J by 0 bases, with 20 bases between the two germline ends. The CDR3 protein is CASSKRRSGSYSNQPQHF. CDR3 sequence (DNA): TGTGCCAGCAGTAAACGCCGCTCCGGCTCATATAGCAATCAGCCCCAGCATTTT.

J is TRBJ2-7 and V is TRBV4-1; D is perhaps TRBD2 (5 bases). CDR3 length equals 14 residues. V lost 4 bases and J 0 bases, leaving 10 bases between the germline ends. Germline CDR1 reads MGHRA; CDR2 reads YSYEKL. The CDR3 region has the DNA TGCGCCAGCAGCCCGGGGATGATCTCCTACGAGCAGTACTTC. Encoded protein: CASSPGMISYEQYF.

This clonotype was found many times. The chain carries TRBV28 and TRBJ2-4, with 9 bases that match TRBD2. With V trimmed by 5 bases and J by 6 bases, 14 bases remained unmatched. The length of the CDR3 is 17 residues. Germline CDR1 is MDHEN and CDR2 is SYDVKM. DNA for the CDR3: TGTGCCAGCAGTCCTGCTATAGCGGGAGAGGAGGTAAACATTCAGTACTTC. It specifies CASSPAIAGEEVNIQYF.

The chain couples TRBV5-4 to TRBJ2-2; D tentatively fits TRBD1 or TRBD2 (5 bases each). The germline V gene encodes CDR1 SGHNT and CDR2 YYREEE (reference sequence). V gave up 4 bases and J gave up 4 bases, with 14 bases separating them. This CDR3 has 15 amino acids. The CDR3: CASSRDLKATGELFF. CDR3 coding DNA: TGTGCCAGCAGCCGGGACCTAAAGGCCACCGGGGAGCTGTTTTTT.

This clonotype has just a few counts. J is TRBJ1-4 and V is TRBV12-3 or TRBV12-4, with D unresolved. The CDR3 runs to 13 residues. V lost 8 bases and J 7 bases, leaving 14 bases between the germline ends. The CDR3 loop is CASGWALGEKLFF. The DNA for the CDR3 is TGTGCCAGCGGATGGGCACTTGGTGAAAAACTGTTTTTT.

This clonotype showed up just a few times. This chain uses TRBV5-4 with TRBJ1-1; D is unclear. The CDR3 has 13 residues. Germline V gene data show CDR1 as SGHNT and CDR2 as YYREEE (reference sequence). The V and J ends lost 0 bases and 7 bases respectively, with 10 bases between them. The CDR3 region is CASSLAGQSEAFF. The CDR3 bases are TGTGCCAGCAGCTTGGCGGGTCAGAGTGAAGCTTTCTTT.

The table lists this clonotype with a count of one. The chain couples TRBV6-2 or TRBV6-3 to TRBJ2-2, with 7 bases that match TRBD1. V was clipped by 7 bases and J by 2 bases; unmatched bases: 7. Germline V lookup: CDR1 MNHEY, CDR2 SVGEGT. The length of the CDR3 is 15 residues. The CDR3: CASTPGTVNTGELFF. The CDR3 coding sequence is TGTGCCAGCACCCCGGGGACAGTTAACACCGGGGAGCTGTTTTTT.

This clonotype was picked up a small number of times. This rearrangement joins TRBV24-1 to TRBJ2-7; 8 bases line up with TRBD1. The trim removed 9 bases at V and 1 base at J, leaving 10 bases unmatched. The germline V gene encodes CDR1 KGHDR and CDR2 SFDVKD. The CDR3 contains 15 residues. In DNA form, the CDR3 reads TGTGCCACCTCCTCCCCCAGGGGGCCGTCCTACGAGCAGTACTTC. Its protein is CATSSPRGPSYEQYF.

This clonotype came up a few times. V is TRBV25-1 and J is TRBJ2-7; TRBD2 might be the D (7 bases). Germline CDR1 and CDR2: MGHDK and SYGVNS. V lost 5 bases, J lost 6 bases, and 20 bases lay in between. CDR3 length: 15 amino acids. The CDR3 protein is CASSRSLGGRPEQYF. In nucleotides, the CDR3 is TGTGCCAGCAGTCGCTCTCTCGGGGGGCGGCCCGAGCAGTACTTC.

This clonotype turned up a few times. This chain links TRBV18 with TRBJ1-5; TRBD1 is a possible D gene (6 bases). Trimming pared 0 bases from V and 4 bases from J, leaving 19 bases between. CDR1 KGHSH and CDR2 LQKENI come from the germline V gene. The CDR3 length is 18 residues. In DNA, the CDR3 is TGTGCCAGCTCACCACCCAGTCCCTTACAGGGTCGGAATCAGCCCCAGCATTTT. It yields the protein CASSPPSPLQGRNQPQHF.

The V and J genes are TRBV5-1 and TRBJ2-7; 9 bases match TRBD2. There are 15 residues in the CDR3. Trimming took 4 bases from V and 7 from J; bases not matched to a gene: 12. Germline assignment: CDR1 SGHRS and CDR2 YFSETQ. The CDR3, as DNA: TGCGCCAGCAGCCGGGGGGCGGTAGCGGGGGAAGAGCAGTACTTC. Its protein is CASSRGAVAGEEQYF.

This clonotype was seen repeatedly, ten times or more. The chain uses TRBV28 and TRBJ1-2; D remains ambiguous. The CDR3 contains 12 residues. The V gene's germline CDR1 is MDHEN and CDR2 SYDVKM. V lost 3 bases and J lost 4, with 6 bases in between. The CDR3 here is CASSLGVYGYTF. CDR3 nucleotides: TGTGCCAGCAGTTTGGGCGTCTATGGCTACACCTTC.

Only a few counts were recorded for this clonotype. The chain is built from TRBV24-1 and TRBJ2-2; the match to TRBD1 covers 9 bases. The CDR3 is made up of 20 amino acids. Germline V CDR1 and CDR2: KGHDR, SFDVKD. The V segment lost 4 bases and the J segment 0 bases; nucleotides outside the gene matches: 14. The CDR3 DNA is TGTGCCACCAGTGACCCACCCGCCGGGACAGGGAACGCGAACACCGGGGAGCTGTTTTTT. The encoded protein is CATSDPPAGTGNANTGELFF.

This clonotype appeared many times. The gene calls are TRBV28 and TRBJ1-1, with 10 positions matching TRBD1. The V segment lost 7 bases and the J segment 1 base; nucleotides outside the gene matches: 9. This CDR3 is built from 16 residues. From germline, CDR1 is MDHEN and CDR2 SYDVKM. The DNA for the CDR3 is TGTGCCAGCACCCCCCCGACAGGGGGCTGGAACACTGAAGCTTTCTTT. Translation: CASTPPTGGWNTEAFF.